Described below is a single T cell receptor (beta chain) sequence and its context. Antigen: not known. The record originates from a study of blood T cells in healthy people across ages. The use of a sample-barcoded 5' primer and a J-beta primer mix characterized a second PCR of about 6 to 12 cycles. A single record per CDR3 protein comes from TCRdb applying MiXCR to the 5' RACE reads. The sample holds 1,500,000 or so distinct CDR3 sequences, 59% seen once. Broader study findings: It was not known whether donors were CMV positive (a possible confounder of expanded clonotype changes). As naive T cell percentage varied, TCR beta diversity correlated strongly with it. Unsorted PBMCs blocked a conclusive comparison of naive and antigen-experienced cells.

Trimming at V came to 3 bases and at J to 2 bases, leaving 6 bases not matched to a gene. The germline V gene has CDR1 SGHTA and CDR2 FQGNSA. The CDR3 spans 16 residues. The source is a man between 18 and 29 years old in good health. Material for sequencing was blood. This chain links TRBV7-2 with TRBJ2-2, with 7 bases fitting TRBD2. The DNA of the CDR3 is TGTGCCAGCAGCTTTGGCGGGGGACTTAACACCGGGGAGCTGTTTTTT. Protein sequence: CASSFGGGLNTGELFF.